These T cell receptor beta chains were read from a single sample in a study of T cells after posttransplantation cyclophosphamide. Clones were read by immunoSEQ multiplex PCR, and TCRdb kept only the in-frame ones, dropping some. Singletons are absent from the sample, which has about 39,000 clones. The specimen sequenced was PBMCs. Receptors originate from a woman between 45 and 60 years old in good health and a related stem cell transplant donor. Both conserved end residues are part of each CDR3. The D gene is left open where the match is weak. Size is stated as once, few or many counts, or a class when the clone is expanded.

CDR3aa: CASSQNRRGGHEQYF
CDR3nt: TGTGCCAGCAGTCAAAATCGTCGGGGGGGGCACGAGCAGTACTTC
abundance: many
v_gene: TRBV28
d_gene: TRBD2
j_gene: TRBJ2-7

CDR3aa: CASSFGGAISGANVLTF
CDR3nt: TGTGCCAGCAGCTTTGGGGGGGCTATCTCTGGGGCCAACGTCCTGACTTTC
abundance: many
v_gene: TRBV7-2
d_gene: -
j_gene: TRBJ2-6

CDR3aa: CASGLVQGSEAFF
CDR3nt: TGTGCTAGTGGTTTGGTACAGGGCTCTGAAGCTTTCTTT
abundance: few
v_gene: TRBV12-5
d_gene: -
j_gene: TRBJ1-1

CDR3aa: CASRVDIVAKNIQYF
CDR3nt: TGTGCCAGCAGGGTAGACATCGTAGCCAAAAACATTCAGTACTTC
abundance: many
v_gene: TRBV2
d_gene: -
j_gene: TRBJ2-4

CDR3aa: CSASGYNEQFF
CDR3nt: TGCAGTGCTTCAGGGTACAATGAGCAGTTCTTC
abundance: many
v_gene: TRBV20-1
d_gene: -
j_gene: TRBJ2-1

CDR3aa: CASSYSVGYTF
CDR3nt: TGTGCCAGCAGTTACTCCGTGGGCTACACCTTC
abundance: many
v_gene: TRBV6-6
d_gene: -
j_gene: TRBJ1-2

CDR3aa: CASSVSFSAMNEKLFF
CDR3nt: TGTGCCAGCAGCGTCTCGTTCAGCGCCATGAATGAAAAACTGTTTTTT
abundance: many
v_gene: TRBV9
d_gene: -
j_gene: TRBJ1-4

CDR3aa: CASSEPQSGTGFGETQYF
CDR3nt: TGTGCCAGCAGTGAGCCCCAGTCCGGGACAGGGTTTGGCGAGACCCAGTACTTC
abundance: few
v_gene: TRBV25-1
d_gene: TRBD1
j_gene: TRBJ2-5

CDR3aa: CASSPEGQHTGELFF
CDR3nt: TGTGCCAGCAGCCCAGAGGGACAGCACACCGGGGAGCTGTTTTTT
abundance: many
v_gene: TRBV7-8
d_gene: TRBD1
j_gene: TRBJ2-2

CDR3aa: CATKPPQGGNSPLHF
CDR3nt: TGTGCCACCAAGCCCCCCCAGGGTGGTAATTCACCCCTCCACTTT
abundance: few
v_gene: TRBV27
d_gene: -
j_gene: TRBJ1-6

CDR3aa: CASSPSGNSGNTIYF
CDR3nt: TGTGCCAGCAGTCCCTCCGGGAACTCTGGAAACACCATATATTTT
abundance: many
v_gene: TRBV6-5
d_gene: -
j_gene: TRBJ1-3

CDR3aa: CASSAPGSNYGYTF
CDR3nt: TGTGCCAGCAGCGCGCCAGGTAGTAACTATGGCTACACCTTC
abundance: many
v_gene: TRBV9
d_gene: -
j_gene: TRBJ1-2

CDR3aa: CASSLGTGILMNTEAFF
CDR3nt: TGCGCCAGCAGCCTTGGGACAGGGATCCTCATGAACACTGAAGCTTTCTTT
abundance: many
v_gene: TRBV4-3
d_gene: TRBD1
j_gene: TRBJ1-1

CDR3aa: CASSHLMVSYGYTF
CDR3nt: TGTGCCAGCAGCCACTTGATGGTGAGCTATGGCTACACCTTC
abundance: many
v_gene: TRBV7-9
d_gene: -
j_gene: TRBJ1-2

CDR3aa: CASSLVGQGGYEQYF
CDR3nt: TGTGCCAGCAGCTTAGTTGGTCAGGGTGGCTACGAGCAGTACTTC
abundance: few
v_gene: TRBV7-8
d_gene: -
j_gene: TRBJ2-7

CDR3aa: CASSPDRGQYNEQFF
CDR3nt: TGTGCCAGCAGCCCCGACAGGGGACAATACAATGAGCAGTTCTTC
abundance: many
v_gene: TRBV7-3
d_gene: TRBD1
j_gene: TRBJ2-1

CDR3aa: CASSQDYSVPGGFF
CDR3nt: TGCGCCAGCAGCCAAGATTATAGTGTCCCCGGGGGGTTCTTC
abundance: many
v_gene: TRBV4-1
d_gene: -
j_gene: TRBJ2-1

CDR3aa: CASSHYRGRPYEQYF
CDR3nt: TGTGCCAGCAGTCACTACAGGGGGCGCCCCTACGAGCAGTACTTC
abundance: many
v_gene: TRBV6-1
d_gene: TRBD1
j_gene: TRBJ2-7

CDR3aa: CASRLRPFWDRDNEKLFF
CDR3nt: TGTGCCAGCAGACTACGCCCCTTCTGGGACAGGGATAATGAAAAACTGTTTTTT
abundance: many
v_gene: TRBV21-1
d_gene: -
j_gene: TRBJ1-4

CDR3aa: CASSLGGYTDTQYF
CDR3nt: TGTGCCAGCAGCTTAGGCGGGTACACAGATACGCAGTATTTT
abundance: many
v_gene: TRBV13
d_gene: -
j_gene: TRBJ2-3

CDR3aa: CASSPAAGPDQPQHF
CDR3nt: TGTGCCAGCAGTCCCGCAGCTGGGCCGGATCAGCCCCAGCATTTT
abundance: many
v_gene: TRBV28
d_gene: -
j_gene: TRBJ1-5

CDR3aa: CSVVGTSGGTYNEQFF
CDR3nt: TGCAGCGTTGTAGGGACTAGCGGGGGGACCTACAATGAGCAGTTCTTC
abundance: many
v_gene: TRBV29-1
d_gene: TRBD2
j_gene: TRBJ2-1

CDR3aa: CASSSWTGVDTGELFF
CDR3nt: TGTGCCAGCAGCTCATGGACAGGGGTTGACACCGGGGAGCTGTTTTTT
abundance: many
v_gene: TRBV7-9
d_gene: TRBD1
j_gene: TRBJ2-2

CDR3aa: CANKGDSYNEQFF
CDR3nt: TGTGCCAACAAGGGGGACAGCTACAATGAGCAGTTCTTC
abundance: many
v_gene: TRBV2
d_gene: TRBD1
j_gene: TRBJ2-1

CDR3aa: CSVEQDRYNEQFF
CDR3nt: TGCAGCGTTGAGCAGGACAGATACAATGAGCAGTTCTTC
abundance: many
v_gene: TRBV29-1
d_gene: -
j_gene: TRBJ2-1

CDR3aa: CAWSVPGGLYEQYF
CDR3nt: TGTGCCTGGAGTGTTCCAGGGGGTCTCTACGAGCAGTACTTC
abundance: many
v_gene: TRBV30
d_gene: TRBD1
j_gene: TRBJ2-7

CDR3aa: CASSEQAPSGANVLTF
CDR3nt: TGTGCCAGCAGTGAACAGGCCCCCTCTGGGGCCAACGTCCTGACTTTC
abundance: many
v_gene: TRBV2
d_gene: -
j_gene: TRBJ2-6

CDR3aa: CAWSRGGGRSEAFF
CDR3nt: TGTGCCTGGAGTCGAGGGGGGGGCAGGAGTGAAGCTTTCTTT
abundance: few
v_gene: TRBV30
d_gene: -
j_gene: TRBJ1-1

CDR3aa: CASSFGLAGGQETQYF
CDR3nt: TGTGCCAGCAGCTTTGGACTAGCGGGGGGCCAAGAGACCCAGTACTTC
abundance: many
v_gene: TRBV7-9
d_gene: TRBD2
j_gene: TRBJ2-5

CDR3aa: CASSLGSGAGDPREQYF
CDR3nt: TGTGCCAGCAGCTTGGGCTCGGGAGCGGGGGACCCTCGTGAGCAGTACTTC
abundance: few
v_gene: TRBV5-4
d_gene: TRBD2
j_gene: TRBJ2-5

CDR3aa: CASSRYSGNEKLFF
CDR3nt: TGTGCCAGCAGCCGATACTCGGGGAATGAAAAACTGTTTTTT
abundance: many
v_gene: TRBV7-8
d_gene: -
j_gene: TRBJ1-4

CDR3aa: CASSQDFGGGVSYEQYF
CDR3nt: TGCGCCAGCAGCCAAGATTTTGGCGGGGGGGTCTCCTACGAGCAGTACTTC
abundance: many
v_gene: TRBV4-3
d_gene: TRBD2
j_gene: TRBJ2-7

CDR3aa: CASSSKSGQGDYGYTF
CDR3nt: TGTGCCAGCAGCTCCAAGTCCGGACAGGGCGACTATGGCTACACCTTC
abundance: many
v_gene: TRBV13
d_gene: TRBD1
j_gene: TRBJ1-2